Shown below are 23 T cell receptor beta chains from a single sample sequenced in a study of CD8 T cells in Susac syndrome. Reverse transcription of roughly 0.5 to 1 ug RNA used random hexamers. TCRdb fed the immunoSEQ multiplex PCR reads into MiXCR, producing one record per CDR3 protein. The table has more than 150,000 distinct CDR3 sequences, around 94% seen once. Sequencing was performed on CD4+ T cells from PBMCs. The receptor source for this set is a human donor in good health.

V is TRBV2 and J is TRBJ2-1, with D possibly TRBD2 on 5 matching bases. CDR1 and CDR2 (germline): SNHLY, FYNNEI. The CDR3 is 14 residues long. V lost 3 bases to trimming and J lost 7 bases, with 13 bases between them. The CDR3 loop is CASSDPSSGNEQFF. CDR3 DNA sequence: TGTGCCAGCAGTGACCCTAGCTCGGGGAATGAGCAGTTCTTC.

The chain recombines TRBV6-2 or TRBV6-3 with TRBJ1-2; tentatively, D is TRBD1 (5 bases). CDR3 length: 11 residues. From germline, CDR1 is MNHEY and CDR2 SVGEGT. V was shortened by 6 bases and J by 10 bases, with 12 bases between the two germline ends. In DNA, the CDR3 is TGTGCCAGCAGAGACAGATCTTCCTACACCTTC. Protein product: CASRDRSSYTF.

This chain joins TRBV29-1 and TRBJ1-4; D may be TRBD1 (6 bases). Germline V gives CDR1 SQVTM, CDR2 ANQGSEA. V was pared by 7 bases and J by 8 bases, with 17 bases between. This CDR3 has 13 amino acids. This chain's CDR3 is CSAAGQIEEKLFF. The CDR3 DNA reads TGCAGCGCCGCTGGACAGATAGAAGAAAAACTGTTTTTT.

This clonotype was counted only a few times. The rearrangement uses TRBV7-2 and TRBJ2-3, with 8 bases identical to TRBD2. The CDR3 length is 14 residues. Per the germline V gene, CDR1 is SGHTA and CDR2 is FQGNSA. Losses at the gene ends were 5 bases for V and 3 bases for J; bases not matched to a gene: 4. CDR3 nucleotides: TGTGCCAGCAGCAGCGGGGGCTCAACAGATACGCAGTATTTT. The encoded protein is CASSSGGSTDTQYF.

CDR3: CASSWGGHSNQPQHF. The CDR3 DNA follows: TGTGCCAGCAGTTGGGGGGGCCATAGCAATCAGCCCCAGCATTTT. The chain uses TRBV6-5 and TRBJ1-5, with a tentative D call TRBD1 (6 bases). V was clipped by 4 bases and J by 0 bases, with 10 bases between them. The CDR3 has 15 amino acids. Germline assignment: CDR1 MNHEY and CDR2 SVGAGI.

CDR3 protein: CASSSPGGLYEQYF. The CDR3, as DNA: TGTGCCAGCAGTTCACCCGGGGGACTCTACGAGCAGTACTTC. V is TRBV6-5 and J is TRBJ2-7, with a weak D call TRBD2 (6 bases). V lost 4 bases, J lost 3 bases, and 13 bases lay in between. The CDR3 is 14 amino acids. Germline assignment: CDR1 MNHEY and CDR2 SVGAGI.

The chain uses TRBV20-1 and TRBJ1-4, with no clear D. Trimming removed 6 bases from V and 8 bases from J, with 13 bases in between. CDR1 and CDR2 from the germline V gene are DFQATT and SNEGSKA (reference sequence). The CDR3 covers 12 residues. The CDR3 coding sequence is TGCAGTGCCCTGAACAGCGGCGAAAAACTGTTTTTT. Protein sequence: CSALNSGEKLFF.

The chain links TRBV12-3 or TRBV12-4 to TRBJ2-5; TRBD2 agrees at 9 bases. The CDR3 is made up of 14 amino acids. V lost 5 bases and J lost 7; bases outside the gene matches: 8. The CDR3 DNA reads TGTGCCAGCAGTGTTGCGGGGGGGCCGTCGACCCAGTACTTC. Translation: CASSVAGGPSTQYF.

The chain recombines TRBV6-2 or TRBV6-3 with TRBJ1-5; D is undetermined. Trimming took 0 bases from V and 2 from J, leaving 8 bases between them. This CDR3 comprises 15 residues. Germline CDR1 is MNHEY and CDR2 is SVGEGT. The CDR3 loop reads CASSYSRQGNQPQHF. The CDR3, as DNA: TGTGCCAGCAGTTACTCGCGCCAGGGCAATCAGCCCCAGCATTTT.

There are a few counts of this clonotype. V is TRBV6-5 and J is TRBJ2-5, with D unresolved. This CDR3 contains 12 residues. The germline V gene has CDR1 MNHEY and CDR2 SVGAGI. Trimming stripped 0 bases from V and 5 bases from J, with 4 bases between. The CDR3 region has the DNA TGTGCCAGCAGTTACTCGATGGAGACCCAGTACTTC. It is translated as CASSYSMETQYF.

The CDR3 sequence is CAISESSAGGGYTF. The CDR3 DNA sequence: TGTGCCATCAGTGAGTCGTCAGCTGGTGGAGGCTACACCTTC. The chain combines TRBV10-3 with TRBJ1-2; D gene ambiguous. The germline CDR1 and CDR2 sequences are ENHRY and SYGVKD. CDR3 length equals 14 residues. Trimming removed 0 bases at V and 8 bases at J, with 13 bases between.

V usage is TRBV9 and J usage is TRBJ2-7; D tentatively reads TRBD1 or TRBD2 (5 bases each). The CDR3 length is 15 residues. Trimming removed 3 bases at V and 6 bases at J, with 19 bases between. The V gene's germline CDR1 is SGDLS and CDR2 YYNGEE. The CDR3 DNA reads TGTGCCAGCAGCGCCGCGCCAGGGACCCGGGGCGAGCAGTACTTC. It encodes CASSAAPGTRGEQYF.

This chain uses TRBV29-1 with TRBJ2-5, with 10 bases fitting TRBD2. Trimming took 4 bases from V and 5 from J; bases not matched to a gene: 1. The V gene's germline CDR1 is SQVTM and CDR2 ANQGSEA. This CDR3 is 12 amino acids long. CDR3 residues: CSVAAGGETQYF. The CDR3 nucleotides read TGCAGCGTTGCAGCGGGGGGGGAGACCCAGTACTTC.

This chain uses TRBV27 with TRBJ2-3; tentatively, D is TRBD1 (6 bases). The V gene lost 5 bases and the J gene lost 4 bases, with 10 bases spanning the gap. Per the germline V gene, CDR1 is MNHEY and CDR2 is SMNVEV (reference sequence). This CDR3 region has 13 residues. DNA for the CDR3: TGTGCCAGCAGTCAGGGGAACGCAGATACGCAGTATTTT. This codes for CASSQGNADTQYF.

This clonotype was seen a single time. This chain links TRBV24-1 with TRBJ2-3; D perhaps matches TRBD2 (6 bases). The germline CDR1 and CDR2 sequences are KGHDR and SFDVKD. Deletions cut 5 bases from V and 4 bases from J, with 9 bases between. The CDR3 runs to 13 residues. The CDR3 sequence: CATSAWGADTQYF. DNA for the CDR3: TGTGCCACCAGTGCATGGGGGGCAGATACGCAGTATTTT.

This clonotype was picked up one time. CDR3 sequence reads: CASSLRPNEKLFF. CDR3 DNA sequence: TGTGCCAGCAGTTTGAGGCCTAATGAAAAACTGTTTTTT. J is TRBJ1-4 and V is TRBV12-3 or TRBV12-4; D is unresolved. The V gene lost 3 bases and the J gene lost 3 bases, with 5 bases spanning the gap. The CDR3 has 13 amino acids.

The rearrangement joins TRBV29-1 to TRBJ2-1; D is ambiguous. Germline CDR1 SQVTM, CDR2 ANQGSEA. Deletions cut 4 bases from V and 0 bases from J, with 10 bases between. CDR3 length equals 14 residues. The CDR3 bases are TGCAGCGTTGGACCGGATCGCTCCTACAATGAGCAGTTCTTC. As protein: CSVGPDRSYNEQFF.

The chain uses TRBV2 and TRBJ1-2, with D unresolved. Germline V gene lookup returns CDR1 SNHLY and CDR2 FYNNEI. Trimming took off 9 bases at V and 5 bases at J, with 10 bases between the two ends. The CDR3 is 11 residues long. The CDR3 nucleotides are TGTGCCAGTACGGGAGTTTATGGCTACACCTTC. It encodes CASTGVYGYTF.

The genes are TRBV6-6 and TRBJ1-1; 7 bases line up with TRBD1. The CDR3 loop spans 15 amino acids. With V trimmed by 2 bases and J by 3 bases, 6 bases remained unmatched. Germline-derived CDR1 and CDR2 are MNHNY and SVGAGI (reference sequence). The CDR3 sequence is CASSYRGRGDTEAFF. CDR3 sequence (DNA): TGTGCCAGCAGTTACAGGGGGCGCGGAGACACTGAAGCTTTCTTT.

The chain uses TRBV7-2 and TRBJ2-2, with 8 bases that match TRBD1. Per the germline V gene, CDR1 is SGHTA and CDR2 is FQGNSA. The CDR3 consists of 14 residues. Trimming removed 1 base from V and 6 bases from J; junction bases left unmatched: 1. The CDR3 reads CASSLGQGPGELFF. CDR3 coding DNA: TGTGCCAGCAGCTTAGGACAGGGGCCCGGGGAGCTGTTTTTT. The full variable domain, in which reference TRBV7-2 and TRBJ2-2 provide the parts outside the CDR3, is GAGVSQSPSNKVTEKGKDVELRCDPISGHTALYWYRQSLGQGLEFLIYFQGNSAPDKSGLPSDRFSAERTGGSVSTLTIQRTQQEDSAVYLCASSLGQGPGELFFGEGSRLTVL.

The CDR3 bases are TGTGCCAGCAGCTGGACAGGCTACGAGCAGTACTTC. Its protein product is CASSWTGYEQYF. The genes are TRBV6-2 or TRBV6-3 and TRBJ2-7; the match to TRBD1 covers 7 bases. After removal of 6 bases from V and 3 bases from J, the junction contained 2 bases not matched to a gene. Germline CDR1 is MNHEY and CDR2 is SVGEGT. The CDR3 contains 12 residues.

CDR3 nucleotides: TGTGCCAGCAGCTCCCCTGGCAGAGATCAGCCCCAGCATTTT. It specifies CASSSPGRDQPQHF. The V call is TRBV3-1, the J call TRBJ1-5, with unresolved D. CDR3 length: 14 amino acids. V lost 5 bases and J lost 5, with 13 bases in between. Germline V gene sequence: CDR1 LGHDT, CDR2 YNNKEL (reference sequence).

This clonotype was seen once. Here the CDR3 reads CASRAEAAEAFF. Written as DNA, the CDR3 is TGTGCCAGCAGAGCAGAGGCGGCTGAAGCTTTCTTT. The chain recombines TRBV2 with TRBJ1-1; no definite D call. CDR1 and CDR2 (germline): SNHLY, FYNNEI. The V gene lost 6 bases and the J gene lost 6 bases, with 11 bases spanning the gap. The CDR3 extends over 12 amino acids.